These 22 T cell receptor beta chains came from one sample sequenced in a study of T cell clonotyping in hematopoietic cell transplantation. Time point reported: recipient sample about 28 days before transplant, after cytoreduction. Clones were read by immunoSEQ multiplex PCR, and TCRdb kept only the in-frame ones, dropping some. This table has around 28,000 clones, 82% appearing once. The source was peripheral blood mononuclear cells, collected before stem cell transplant. The receptors here all came from a middle-aged man with acute myeloid leukemia. Some clones in this sample may be carry-over from other donors' samples.

This clone appeared a single time. This chain joins TRBV5-1 and TRBJ2-2; 8 bases line up with TRBD2. V dropped 5 bases and J dropped 1; count of bases not matched to a gene: 10. Germline lookup yields CDR1 SGHRS and CDR2 YFSETQ. This CDR3 is built from 17 residues. The CDR3 nucleotides read TGCGCCAGCAGTTTTGAGCGGGGGCGCCTGAACACCGGGGAGCTGTTTTTT. Protein: CASSFERGRLNTGELFF.

This sequence joins TRBV5-1 and TRBJ1-2, with D perhaps TRBD1 (5 bases). Trimming shortened V by 3 bases and J by 6 bases, and 12 bases separated the two germline ends. The germline V gene has CDR1 SGHRS and CDR2 YFSETQ. The CDR3 has 13 amino acids. The chain's CDR3 is CASSSSGRDGYTF. The CDR3 nucleotides are TGCGCCAGCAGCTCCTCAGGGAGGGATGGCTACACCTTC.

The V call is TRBV7-8, the J call TRBJ2-3, with D tentatively TRBD1 or TRBD2 (5 bases each). Germline CDR1 and CDR2: SGHVS and FQNEAQ. V was trimmed by 5 bases and J by 0 bases, leaving 18 bases between them. The CDR3 sequence is 17 residues long. The CDR3 DNA follows: TGTGCCAGCAGCCTCCGCCGGGGCAGGTCTAGCACAGATACGCAGTATTTT. It codes for CASSLRRGRSSTDTQYF.

The V call is TRBV7-9, the J call TRBJ2-7, with 8 nucleotides matching TRBD1. Trimming cost V 4 bases and J 5 bases; bases outside gene matches: 7. This CDR3 spans 14 amino acids. The V gene's germline CDR1 is SEHNR and CDR2 FQNEAQ (reference sequence). CDR3 sequence (DNA): TGTGCCAGCAGCTCCCGGGACAGGATCAACGAGCAGTACTTC. It specifies CASSSRDRINEQYF.

The chain combines TRBV9 with TRBJ1-2, with a weak D call TRBD1 (6 bases). The CDR3 runs 15 residues. V was trimmed by 4 bases and J by 3 bases, leaving 16 bases between them. Germline-derived CDR1 and CDR2 are SGDLS and YYNGEE. The CDR3 DNA reads as TGTGCCAGCAGCCGGGGGGGCAGGGAAGACTATGGCTACACCTTC. Translating it yields CASSRGGREDYGYTF.

In DNA, the CDR3 is TGTGCCAGCAGTGGATGGACAGGGGGGGGATTCAGCTCTGGAAACACCATATATTTT. Translation gives CASSGWTGGGFSSGNTIYF. The chain carries TRBV2 and TRBJ1-3; the match to TRBD1 covers 10 bases. The CDR3 runs to 19 residues. CDR1 and CDR2 (germline): SNHLY, FYNNEI. Trimming cost V 4 bases and J 0 bases; bases outside gene matches: 12.

V gene TRBV9 combines with J gene TRBJ2-7; 10 nucleotides agree with TRBD2. The junction had 7 bases not matched to a gene; V was cut back by 4 bases and J by 6 bases. This CDR3 is built from 14 residues. Germline V CDR1 and CDR2: SGDLS, YYNGEE. The CDR3 nucleotides read TGTGCCAGCAGCCCCAGGAGCGGGAGGGGCGAGCAGTACTTC. Amino acids: CASSPRSGRGEQYF. Drawing the rest from reference TRBV9 and TRBJ2-7, the complete variable domain is DSGVTQTPKHLITATGQRVTLRCSPRSGDLSVYWYQQSLDQGLQFLIQYYNGEERAKGNILERFSAQQFPDLHSELNLSSLELGDSALYFCASSPRSGRGEQYFGPGTRLTVT.

V gene TRBV13 combines with J gene TRBJ2-4; 7 bases align to TRBD1. The CDR3 consists of 16 residues. CDR1 and CDR2 (germline): PRHDT, FYEKMQ (reference sequence). The V gene end was trimmed by 3 bases and the J gene end by 2 bases; junction bases not matched to a gene: 7. The CDR3 nucleotides read TGTGCCAGCAGCTTCGACAGGGCGCCGACCAAAAACATTCAGTACTTC. Protein: CASSFDRAPTKNIQYF.

The chain links TRBV2 to TRBJ2-5; the D is unclear. With 3 bases removed from V and 7 bases from J, the gap between germline ends came to 3 bases. CDR3 length equals 10 residues. CDR1 is SNHLY, CDR2 FYNNEI, per germline. The CDR3 region has the DNA TGTGCCAGCAGTGAGGGGACCCAGTACTTC. Translation gives CASSEGTQYF.

V and J are TRBV5-4 and TRBJ2-1; 13 bases are shared with TRBD2. Losses at the gene ends were 4 bases for V and 9 bases for J; bases not matched to a gene: 7. Germline assignment: CDR1 SGHNT and CDR2 YYREEE (reference sequence). The CDR3 loop spans 15 amino acids. CDR3 amino acids: CASSPGLAGVREQFF. The CDR3 coding sequence is TGTGCCAGCAGCCCCGGACTAGCGGGGGTCCGTGAGCAGTTCTTC.

The chain employs TRBV5-4 and TRBJ2-2, with a tentative D call TRBD2 (6 bases). This CDR3 spans 16 amino acids. Germline V gene lookup returns CDR1 SGHNT and CDR2 YYREEE (reference sequence). V was clipped by 2 bases and J by 1 base, with 12 bases between them. CDR3 bases: TGTGCCAGCAGCTTTGGGAGGCTGGGGAACACCGGGGAGCTGTTTTTT. Translation: CASSFGRLGNTGELFF.

The chain employs TRBV6-9 and TRBJ2-7; no clear D. Trimming took off 2 bases at V and 3 bases at J, with 11 bases between the two ends. The CDR3 sequence is 14 residues long. Germline CDR1 reads MNHGY; CDR2 reads SVAAGI. CDR3 nucleotide sequence: TGTGCCAGCAGTTATCCCTCTCCGATCTACGAGCAGTACTTC. It specifies CASSYPSPIYEQYF.

This clone appeared a few times. The chain recombines TRBV5-4 with TRBJ2-2; tentative D call: TRBD1 (5 bases). The germline CDR1 and CDR2 sequences are SGHNT and YYREEE (reference sequence). The CDR3 consists of 14 residues. Trimming cost V 0 bases and J 6 bases, with 9 bases left between them. CDR3 DNA sequence: TGTGCCAGCAGCTTGGAAGACAGTTCCGGGGAGCTGTTTTTT. Encoded protein: CASSLEDSSGELFF. The whole variable domain, remainder taken from reference TRBV5-4 and TRBJ2-2, is ETGVTQSPTHLIKTRGQQVTLRCSSQSGHNTVSWYQQALGQGPQFIFQYYREEENGRGNFPPRFSGLQFPNYSSELNVNALELDDSALYLCASSLEDSSGELFFGEGSRLTVL.

The genes are TRBV27 and TRBJ1-1; D is unresolved. The CDR3 spans 13 residues. Trimming removed 2 bases from V and 5 bases from J, with 9 bases in between. Germline V gene lookup returns CDR1 MNHEY and CDR2 SMNVEV (reference sequence). CDR3: CASSLVVGTEAFF. CDR3 nucleotides: TGTGCCAGCAGTTTAGTTGTGGGAACTGAAGCTTTCTTT.

This clone was seen a single time. This chain connects TRBV5-1 to TRBJ2-3; D unclear. V dropped 2 bases and J dropped 5 bases, with 9 bases sitting between them. The CDR3 contains 13 residues. Per germline, CDR1 SGHRS and CDR2 YFSETQ. CDR3 nucleotide sequence: TGCGCCAGCAGCTTTTCTGGAATAGATACGCAGTATTTT. Translated, it gives CASSFSGIDTQYF.

CDR3 residues: CSVDGVVQETQYF. CDR3 bases: TGCAGCGTTGATGGGGTAGTTCAAGAGACCCAGTACTTC. The chain is built from TRBV29-1 and TRBJ2-5, with no clear D. CDR3 length equals 13 residues. Trimming pared 3 bases from V and 2 bases from J, leaving 10 bases between. Looked up from germline, CDR1 is SQVTM and CDR2 is ANQGSEA.

As DNA, the CDR3 is TGCAGCGTTTGCGTACAGGGGGTGAACACTGAAGCTTTCTTT. This gives the protein CSVCVQGVNTEAFF. The J gene is TRBJ1-1, the V gene TRBV29-1; 8 bases are shared with TRBD1. Germline assignment: CDR1 SQVTM and CDR2 ANQGSEA. The V and J ends lost 5 bases and 0 bases, in that order; junction bases with no gene match: 5. The CDR3 has 14 residues. Variable domain in full (rest from reference TRBV29-1 and TRBJ1-1): SAVISQKPSRDICQRGTSLTIQCQVDSQVTMMFWYRQQPGQSLTLIATANQGSEATYESGFVIDKFPISRPNLTFSTLTVSNMSPEDSSIYLCSVCVQGVNTEAFFGQGTRLTVV.

The chain joins TRBV5-1 to TRBJ1-2; the D is unclear. Trimming pared 4 bases from V and 3 bases from J, leaving 10 bases between. This CDR3 has 13 amino acids. Germline values: CDR1 SGHRS, CDR2 YFSETQ. The CDR3 is CASSRGGDYGYTF. CDR3 sequence (DNA): TGCGCCAGCAGCCGTGGTGGGGACTATGGCTACACCTTC. Based on the CDR3 plus reference TRBV5-1 and TRBJ1-2, the full variable domain is KAGVTQTPRYLIKTRGQQVTLSCSPISGHRSVSWYQQTPGQGLQFLFEYFSETQRNKGNFPGRFSGRQFSNSRSEMNVSTLELGDSALYLCASSRGGDYGYTFGSGTRLTVV.

The chain carries TRBV9 and TRBJ1-2, with D possibly matching TRBD1 (6 bases). Trimming took 0 bases from V and 4 from J, leaving 13 bases between them. CDR3 length: 15 amino acids. Looked up from germline, CDR1 is SGDLS and CDR2 is YYNGEE. CDR3 loop: CASSVGQEKSYGYTF. The CDR3 region has the DNA TGTGCCAGCAGCGTAGGACAGGAAAAGAGCTATGGCTACACCTTC.

This rearrangement joins TRBV9 to TRBJ2-1, with a possible D match to TRBD2 (6 bases). From germline, CDR1 is SGDLS and CDR2 YYNGEE. V was cut by 2 bases and J by 2 bases, with 14 bases left in between. The CDR3 loop spans 16 amino acids. In nucleotides, the CDR3 is TGTGCCAGCAGCGTGGTGAGCGGGTCAACCTACAATGAGCAGTTCTTC. It specifies CASSVVSGSTYNEQFF.

The chain combines TRBV7-6 with TRBJ2-2, with 10 positions matching TRBD2. Germline assignment: CDR1 SGHVS and CDR2 FNYEAQ. This CDR3 region has 14 residues. Trimming took 1 base from V and 11 from J; bases not matched to a gene: 4. This chain's CDR3 is CASSLVLAGDELFF. In DNA form, the CDR3 reads TGTGCCAGCAGCTTAGTCCTAGCGGGAGACGAGCTGTTTTTT.

The chain uses TRBV11-3 and TRBJ2-2, with 9 nucleotides matching TRBD1. The V and J ends lost 8 bases and 0 bases, in that order; junction bases with no gene match: 4. The CDR3 has 15 residues. Looked up from germline, CDR1 is SGHNT and CDR2 is YENEEA. The CDR3 reads CASGRQGANTGELFF. In DNA form, the CDR3 reads TGTGCCAGCGGCCGACAGGGGGCGAACACCGGGGAGCTGTTTTTT.